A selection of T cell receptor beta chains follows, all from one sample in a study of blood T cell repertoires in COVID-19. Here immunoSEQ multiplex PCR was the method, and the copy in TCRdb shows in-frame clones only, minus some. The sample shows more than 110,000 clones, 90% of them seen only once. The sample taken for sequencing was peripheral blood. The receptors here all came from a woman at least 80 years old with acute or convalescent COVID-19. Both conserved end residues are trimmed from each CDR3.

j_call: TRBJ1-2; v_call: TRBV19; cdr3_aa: ASSEGRLGSGYT
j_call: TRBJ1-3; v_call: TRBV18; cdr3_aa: ASSPPIAAGNTIY
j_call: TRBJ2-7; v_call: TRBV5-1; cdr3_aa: ASRFPTSYEQY
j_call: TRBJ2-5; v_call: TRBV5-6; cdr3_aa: ASSLSGGVQETQY
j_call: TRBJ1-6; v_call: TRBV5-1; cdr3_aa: ASSTLSGQGTNSPLH
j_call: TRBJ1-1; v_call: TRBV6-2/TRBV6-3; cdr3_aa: ASSKGQALNTEAF
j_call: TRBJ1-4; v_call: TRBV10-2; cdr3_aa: ASKRAGGATNEKLF
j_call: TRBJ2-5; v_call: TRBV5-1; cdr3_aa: ASSLGNSGGEGETQY
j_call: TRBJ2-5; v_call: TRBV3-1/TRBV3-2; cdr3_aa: ATSWRGGKAQY
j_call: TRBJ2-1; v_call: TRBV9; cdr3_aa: ASSVGRGYNEQF
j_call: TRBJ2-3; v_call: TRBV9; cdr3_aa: ASSVTGTSTDTQY
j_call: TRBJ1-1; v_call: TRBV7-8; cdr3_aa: ASSLALDGTEAF
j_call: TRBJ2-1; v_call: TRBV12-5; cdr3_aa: ASGSLENEQF
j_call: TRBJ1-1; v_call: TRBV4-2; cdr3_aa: ASSQNTGGNTEAF
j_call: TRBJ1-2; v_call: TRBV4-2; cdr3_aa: ASSQAGGGHYGYT
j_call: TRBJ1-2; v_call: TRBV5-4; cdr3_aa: ASSLVRGRRDGYT
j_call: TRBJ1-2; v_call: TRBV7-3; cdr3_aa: ASSLAGRGTRGGYT
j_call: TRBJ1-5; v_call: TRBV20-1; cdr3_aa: SATGGGPQH
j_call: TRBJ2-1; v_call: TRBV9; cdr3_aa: ASSVGQGNEQF
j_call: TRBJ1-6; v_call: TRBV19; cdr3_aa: ASSMSGFEEYPLH
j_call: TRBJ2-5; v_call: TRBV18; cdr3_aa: ASSYRTTETQY
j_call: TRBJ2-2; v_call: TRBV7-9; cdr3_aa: ASSPTSETGELF
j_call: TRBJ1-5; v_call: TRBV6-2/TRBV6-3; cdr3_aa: ASSLAPGGRQPQH
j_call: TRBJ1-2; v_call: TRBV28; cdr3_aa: ASSLGTGRGYT
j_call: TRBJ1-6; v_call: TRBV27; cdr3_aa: ASSLDRSKLNSPLH